The 29 T cell receptor beta chains below were found in one sample sequenced in a study of response to subunit inactivated influenza vaccine. TCRdb itself ran the RT-PCR reads through MiXCR, one entry per CDR3 protein. Here the sample spans just under 250,000 distinct CDR3 sequences, about 12% being singletons. The source was non-naive T cells sorted from PBMCs, collected 14 to 15 days before vaccination. Source of these receptors: a man in his fifties who received an inactivated influenza vaccine.

In this sample, this clonotype turned up many times. V and J are TRBV6-1 and TRBJ1-2; the match to TRBD1 covers 12 bases. In germline, CDR1 is MNHNS, CDR2 SASEGT. Trimming at V came to 3 bases and at J to 4 bases, leaving 3 bases not matched to a gene. This CDR3 comprises 15 residues. CDR3 sequence (DNA): TGTGCCAGCAGTGAGGGACAGGGGGCCGGCTATGGCTACACCTTC. This sequence encodes CASSEGQGAGYGYTF.

This clonotype has ten or more counts. The chain recombines TRBV18 with TRBJ2-7; 10 nucleotides align to TRBD1. Germline V gene lookup returns CDR1 KGHSH and CDR2 LQKENI. CDR3 length: 14 amino acids. V dropped 8 bases and J dropped 2; count of bases not matched to a gene: 6. In nucleotides, the CDR3 is TGTGCCAGCAGCCCCGGGACAGGGGCCTACGAGCAGTACTTC. Its translation: CASSPGTGAYEQYF.

Comment on this clonotype: Compared with germline, one end of the junction differs, possibly owing to a read error. The genes are TRBV11-2 and TRBJ2-7; D possibly uses TRBD1 or TRBD2 (7 bases each). There are 16 residues in the CDR3. CDR1 and CDR2 (germline): SGHAT, FQNNGV. CDR3: CASSREGARLSYEQHF. The CDR3 DNA is TGTGCCAGCAGTAGGGAGGGGGCCCGACTCTCCTACGAGCAGCACTTC.

This chain uses TRBV7-3 with TRBJ1-6, with 9 bases matching TRBD1. J gave up 9 bases and V 4 bases, and 1 base lay outside the gene matches. This CDR3 region has 13 residues. Germline V CDR1 and CDR2: SGHTA, FQGTGA. The CDR3 coding sequence is TGTGCCAGCAGCTCGGGACAGGGTTCACCCCTCCACTTT. Protein product: CASSSGQGSPLHF.

There are a few counts of this clonotype. The gene calls are TRBV11-3 and TRBJ1-1; the D gene is possibly TRBD1 (5 bases). The V end was cut by 1 base, the J end by 1 base, with 7 bases between. The length of the CDR3 is 14 residues. Germline V gives CDR1 SGHNT, CDR2 YENEEA. As DNA, the CDR3 is TGTGCCAGCAGCTTAGGGGGCTCGAACACTGAAGCTTTCTTT. As protein: CASSLGGSNTEAFF. The variable domain in full, completed from reference TRBV11-3 and TRBJ1-1, reads EAGVVQSPRYKIIEKKQPVAFWCNPISGHNTLYWYLQNLGQGPELLIRYENEEAVDDSQLPKDRFSAERLKGVDSTLKIQPAELGDSAVYLCASSLGGSNTEAFFGQGTRLTVV.

This clonotype was counted at least ten times. The rearrangement links TRBV27 to TRBJ2-7; D perhaps matches TRBD1 (5 bases). Between the trimmed V and J ends, which lost 6 bases and 1 base, there was a span of 10 bases. The germline gives CDR1 MNHEY, CDR2 SMNVEV (reference sequence). CDR3 length: 13 residues. In DNA, the CDR3 is TGTGCCAGCAGGAGACAGCTATCCTACGAGCAGTACTTC. Amino acid sequence: CASRRQLSYEQYF.

This clonotype was counted many times. The chain joins TRBV12-3 or TRBV12-4 to TRBJ2-3, with 10 positions matching TRBD2. V gave up 2 bases and J gave up 4 bases; unmatched junction bases: 0. CDR3 size: 14 residues. The CDR3 region is CASSLTSGADTQYF. CDR3 in DNA: TGTGCCAGCAGTTTAACTAGCGGGGCAGATACGCAGTATTTT.

The rearrangement uses TRBV4-3 and TRBJ2-3; a possible D gene is TRBD1 (6 bases). V was trimmed by 3 bases and J by 8 bases, leaving 18 bases between them. The CDR3 totals 15 residues. Germline V gene lookup returns CDR1 LGHNA and CDR2 YSLEER. The CDR3, as DNA: TGCGCCAGCAGCCACACTTCTCGGGACACCAGTACGCAGTATTTT. Its translation: CASSHTSRDTSTQYF.

This clonotype was picked up many times. The J gene is TRBJ2-7, the V gene TRBV28; D is undetermined. The CDR3 loop spans 14 amino acids. The germline CDR1 and CDR2 sequences are MDHEN and SYDVKM. V lost 3 bases and J lost 12, with 21 bases in between. DNA of the CDR3: TGTGCCAGCAGTTTGCGTCGACCCCCCACACTACGGTACTTC. It encodes CASSLRRPPTLRYF.

Many counts were recorded for this clonotype. The chain's CDR3 is CATSRKGQGLFYNEQFF. Here the CDR3 DNA reads TGTGCCACCAGCAGAAAAGGACAGGGGCTTTTCTACAATGAGCAGTTCTTC. The chain has TRBV15 and TRBJ2-1; 9 nucleotides agree with TRBD1. The V segment lost 2 bases and the J segment 3 bases; nucleotides outside the gene matches: 8. The CDR3 spans 17 residues. Germline-derived CDR1 and CDR2 are LNHNV and YYDKDF (reference sequence).

This clonotype occurred a few times. The chain uses TRBV12-3 or TRBV12-4 and TRBJ1-5, with D possibly being TRBD1 (5 bases). With 5 bases removed from V and 4 bases from J, the gap between germline ends came to 18 bases. This CDR3 has 16 amino acids. The DNA for the CDR3 is TGTGCCAGCAGTCCTGAAGGGGCGCGGGGTAATCAGCCCCAGCATTTT. It yields the protein CASSPEGARGNQPQHF.

The rearrangement joins TRBV3-1 to TRBJ2-7, with 7 bases fitting TRBD2. Looked up from germline, CDR1 is LGHDT and CDR2 is YNNKEL (reference sequence). Unmatched junction bases numbered 6, after V lost 1 base and J lost 0 bases. The length of the CDR3 is 16 residues. CDR3 sequence: CASSQVRGRASYEQYF. Written as DNA, the CDR3 is TGTGCCAGCAGCCAAGTAAGAGGGAGGGCCTCCTACGAGCAGTACTTC.

This clonotype has a handful of counts. This CDR3 is CASSLVLAGVTDTQYF. The CDR3 nucleotides are TGTGCCAGCAGCTTAGTTCTAGCGGGGGTCACAGATACGCAGTATTTT. V and J are TRBV11-2 and TRBJ2-3; 10 bases match TRBD2. From germline, CDR1 is SGHAT and CDR2 FQNNGV. Trimming cost V 1 base and J 2 bases; bases outside gene matches: 3. This CDR3 spans 16 amino acids.

This rearrangement joins TRBV11-1 to TRBJ2-2; 15 nucleotides line up with TRBD2. With V trimmed by 3 bases and J by 5 bases, 7 bases remained unmatched. Germline lookup yields CDR1 SGHAT and CDR2 FQDESV (reference sequence). CDR3 length equals 18 residues. Here the CDR3 DNA reads TGTGCCAGCAGCTTCGGACTAGCGGGGGGGCCTGTAACCGGGGAGCTGTTTTTT. This translates into CASSFGLAGGPVTGELFF.

This clonotype was detected only a few times. The chain uses TRBV5-1 and TRBJ1-2; maybe TRBD1 (6 bases). Germline V gives CDR1 SGHRS, CDR2 YFSETQ. CDR3 length: 14 residues. V lost 1 base and J 3 bases, leaving 10 bases between the germline ends. The CDR3 DNA reads TGCGCCAGCAGCTTGTCTGCAGGGGACTATGGCTACACCTTC. This encodes CASSLSAGDYGYTF.

This clonotype occurred many times. The J gene is TRBJ2-1, the V gene TRBV7-2, with a weak D call TRBD2 (6 bases). The V end was cut by 5 bases, the J end by 10 bases, with 18 bases between. The CDR3 length is 14 residues. CDR1 is SGHTA and CDR2 is FQGNSA in the germline V gene. The CDR3 coding sequence is TGTGCCAGCAGCAAACCGGGACTCGGAAACGAGCAGTTCTTC. Protein sequence: CASSKPGLGNEQFF.

With regard to this clonotype: A much larger clone lies a single base off, so this may be a read error. CDR3 protein: CASSWCQGRGNTEAFF. CDR3 in DNA: TGTGCCAGCAGCTGGTGCCAGGGAAGAGGAAACACTGAAGCTTTCTTT. V gene TRBV6-2 or TRBV6-3 combines with J gene TRBJ1-1; a possible D gene is TRBD1 (5 bases). This CDR3 spans 16 amino acids. Trimming pared 6 bases from V and 2 bases from J, leaving 19 bases between. Germline CDR1 is MNHEY and CDR2 is SVGEGT.

A few counts support this clonotype. The chain links TRBV7-3 to TRBJ2-3; the D is unclear. CDR3 size: 13 residues. Germline lookup yields CDR1 SGHTA and CDR2 FQGTGA. V was shortened by 8 bases and J by 5 bases, with 14 bases between the two germline ends. The CDR3 DNA sequence: TGTGCCAGCTCGAATAGCCAAGGAGATACGCAGTATTTT. As protein: CASSNSQGDTQYF.

This chain connects TRBV5-5 to TRBJ1-5; D perhaps matches TRBD1 (6 bases). This CDR3 has 15 amino acids. V shed 2 bases and J shed 7 bases, with 16 bases lying between them. The germline gives CDR1 SGHKS, CDR2 YYEKEE (reference sequence). CDR3 nucleotides: TGTGCCAGCAGCTTAGAGGGGGGCGCGTTACAGCCCCAGCATTTT. Translation: CASSLEGGALQPQHF.

The V call is TRBV20-1, the J call TRBJ2-5; the match to TRBD1 covers 7 bases. CDR1 is DFQATT, CDR2 SNEGSKA, per germline (reference sequence). The V and J ends lost 5 bases and 4 bases, in that order; junction bases with no gene match: 10. The CDR3 consists of 14 residues. CDR3 sequence reads: CSAPDPTGIETQYF. DNA for the CDR3: TGCAGTGCTCCCGACCCGACAGGGATAGAGACCCAGTACTTC.

This clonotype was detected only a few times. The rearrangement links TRBV5-1 to TRBJ2-2; D call uncertain. The CDR3 covers 16 residues. The V gene's germline CDR1 is SGHRS and CDR2 YFSETQ. V gave up 0 bases and J gave up 6 bases, with 15 bases separating them. In DNA form, the CDR3 reads TGCGCCAGCAGCTTGGGCGCCTCAAAACGGGCCGGGGAGCTGTTTTTT. Translating gives CASSLGASKRAGELFF.

V gene TRBV12-3 or TRBV12-4 combines with J gene TRBJ2-7; 12 bases match TRBD2. The CDR3 runs 16 residues. The ends lost 7 bases at V and 6 bases at J; junction bases unmatched: 13. The CDR3 here is CASTLGASGGAIEQYF. For the CDR3, the DNA is TGTGCCAGCACCTTAGGGGCTAGCGGGGGGGCCATCGAGCAGTACTTC.

The rearrangement joins TRBV5-1 to TRBJ1-4, with 9 nucleotides matching TRBD1. The germline gives CDR1 SGHRS, CDR2 YFSETQ. J was trimmed by 8 bases and V by 4 bases; bases with no gene match: 9. The CDR3 has 15 amino acids. The CDR3 reads CASSGTGMESEKLFF. CDR3 bases: TGCGCCAGCAGCGGGACAGGGATGGAGTCGGAAAAACTGTTTTTT.

This clonotype turned up a few times. Here the CDR3 DNA reads TGTGCCAGCAGCAGAGACAGGCTTCTAGCCAAAAACATTCAGTACTTC. It translates to CASSRDRLLAKNIQYF. The rearrangement uses TRBV11-2 and TRBJ2-4, with a tentative D call TRBD1 (6 bases). The CDR3 loop spans 16 amino acids. Germline CDR1 is SGHAT and CDR2 is FQNNGV. Trimming stripped 5 bases from V and 0 bases from J, with 14 bases between.

The chain is built from TRBV5-4 and TRBJ2-3; weak D call: TRBD1 (6 bases). CDR3 length: 14 residues. The germline CDR1 and CDR2 sequences are SGHNT and YYREEE (reference sequence). Trimming pared 4 bases from V and 2 bases from J, leaving 11 bases between. The CDR3 sequence: CASSIQGNTDTQYF. In nucleotides, the CDR3 is TGTGCCAGCAGCATACAGGGTAACACAGATACGCAGTATTTT.

The V gene is TRBV7-9, the J gene TRBJ2-7, with D perhaps matching TRBD1 (7 bases). V shed 6 bases and J shed 7 bases, with 28 bases lying between them. The germline V gene encodes CDR1 SEHNR and CDR2 FQNEAQ (reference sequence). The CDR3 extends over 17 amino acids. CDR3 coding DNA: TGTGCCAGCAGTAATTTCGGACAGGAGCAAAGACTAGGAGAGCAGTACTTC. Translation gives CASSNFGQEQRLGEQYF.

This clonotype was seen ten or more times. V and J are TRBV29-1 and TRBJ2-1; tentative D call: TRBD2 (5 bases). Germline values: CDR1 SQVTM, CDR2 ANQGSEA. The CDR3 is made up of 14 amino acids. The V gene lost 1 base and the J gene lost 7 bases, with 14 bases spanning the gap. The CDR3 loop is CSVEALLSGNEQFF. CDR3 DNA: TGCAGCGTTGAAGCCTTGTTATCGGGAAATGAGCAGTTCTTC.

The chain recombines TRBV20-1 with TRBJ2-3, with TRBD1 matching over 8 bases. Germline V gene lookup returns CDR1 DFQATT and CDR2 SNEGSKA (reference sequence). This CDR3 is 15 amino acids long. Losses at the gene ends were 5 bases for V and 4 bases for J; bases not matched to a gene: 11. CDR3 sequence reads: CSAAQRGTGSDTQYF. The CDR3 DNA is TGCAGTGCTGCCCAAAGGGGGACAGGATCAGATACGCAGTATTTT.

To note about this clonotype: Its ends do not fully match the called genes, so a read error is possible. V gene TRBV7-9 combines with J gene TRBJ1-1; tentative D call: TRBD1 (5 bases). Germline loops: CDR1 SEHNR, CDR2 FQNEAQ (reference sequence). This CDR3 comprises 15 residues. CDR3 sequence (DNA): TGTGCCAGCAGCTTATCACCGGGTGGAGGGACTGAAGCTTACTTT. Encoded protein: CASSLSPGGGTEAYF.